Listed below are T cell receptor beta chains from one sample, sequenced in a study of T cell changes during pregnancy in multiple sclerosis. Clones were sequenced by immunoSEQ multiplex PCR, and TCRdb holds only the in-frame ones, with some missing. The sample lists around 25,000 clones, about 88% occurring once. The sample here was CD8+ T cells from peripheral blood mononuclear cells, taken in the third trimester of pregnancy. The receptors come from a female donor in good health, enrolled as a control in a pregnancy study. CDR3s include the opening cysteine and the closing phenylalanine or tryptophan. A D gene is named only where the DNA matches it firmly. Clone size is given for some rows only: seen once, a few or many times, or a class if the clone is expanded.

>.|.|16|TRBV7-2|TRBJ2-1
TGTGCCAGCAGCTTTAACCGGCAGGGAATCGACAATGAGCAGTTCTTC
CASSFNRQGIDNEQFF
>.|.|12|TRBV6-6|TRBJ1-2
TGTGCCAGCGGAGGGCCGATATATGGCTACACCTTC
CASGGPIYGYTF
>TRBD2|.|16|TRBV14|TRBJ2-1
TGTGCCAGCAGCCCGGGTTGGCGGGAGACGTACAATGAGCAGTTCTTC
CASSPGWRETYNEQFF
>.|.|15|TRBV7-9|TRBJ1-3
TGTGCCAGCAGCTTAGCGATAGGGGCGGGAAACACCATATATTTT
CASSLAIGAGNTIYF
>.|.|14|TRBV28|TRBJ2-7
TGTGCCAGCAGTATCCTCCCGAGCTCCTACGAGCAGTACTTC
CASSILPSSYEQYF
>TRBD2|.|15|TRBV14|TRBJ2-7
TGTGCCAGCAGCCTCGGGCCGGGGGGGGCGGCCGAGCAGTACTTC
CASSLGPGGAAEQYF
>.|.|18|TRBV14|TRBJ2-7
TGTGCCAGCAGCCCTCGACCCATTTGGGGTCCCAGCAGGGGCGAGCAGTACTTC
CASSPRPIWGPSRGEQYF
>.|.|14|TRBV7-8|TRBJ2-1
TGTGCCAGCAGCTTAGTAGGGGCCCTTAATGAGCAGTTCTTC
CASSLVGALNEQFF
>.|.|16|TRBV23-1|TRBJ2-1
TGCGCCAGCAGTCACCGAGGCCCCAGATACGACAATGAGCAGTTCTTC
CASSHRGPRYDNEQFF
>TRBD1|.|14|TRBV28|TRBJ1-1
TGTGCCAGCAGTTACAGGGGGACTTACACTGAAGCTTTCTTT
CASSYRGTYTEAFF
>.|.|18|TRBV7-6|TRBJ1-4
TGTGCCAGCAGCTTAGTCACAGGGACTATGGAAGATAATGAAAAACTGTTTTTT
CASSLVTGTMEDNEKLFF
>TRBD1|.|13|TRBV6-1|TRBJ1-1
TGTGCCAGCAGCGAAAACGACAGGGCTGAAGCTTTCTTT
CASSENDRAEAFF
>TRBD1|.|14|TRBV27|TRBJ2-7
TGTGCCAGCAGTAAGATGGGACAGACCTACGAGCAGTACTTC
CASSKMGQTYEQYF
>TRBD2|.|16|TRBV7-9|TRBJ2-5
TGTGCCAGCATCCTCGTTTTAGCGGGGGAGCAAGAGACCCAGTACTTC
CASILVLAGEQETQYF
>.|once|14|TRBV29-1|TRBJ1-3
TGCAGCGCGCGGGGACTTTACTCTGGAAACACCATATATTTT
CSARGLYSGNTIYF
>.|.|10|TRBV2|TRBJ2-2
TGTGCCAGCTTCCACGGGGAGCTGTTTTTT
CASFHGELFF
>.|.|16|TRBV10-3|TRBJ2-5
TGTGCCATCAGTGAGTTATCTAGCGAGACACAAGAGACCCAGTACTTC
CAISELSSETQETQYF
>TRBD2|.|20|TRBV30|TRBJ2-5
TGTGCCTGGAGTGTACCCCCTTGGACTAGCGGGGGCGGGGGGGAAGAGACCCAGTACTTC
CAWSVPPWTSGGGGEETQYF
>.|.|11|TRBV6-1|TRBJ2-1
TGTGCCGGCCGCGGCGGAAATGAGCAGTTCTTC
CAGRGGNEQFF
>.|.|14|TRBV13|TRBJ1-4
TGTGCCAGCAGCACACAGGCGGCTAATGAAAAACTGTTTTTT
CASSTQAANEKLFF
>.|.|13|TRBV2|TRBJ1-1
TGTGCCAGCGTCAGTGCCCAGAACACTGAAGCTTTCTTT
CASVSAQNTEAFF
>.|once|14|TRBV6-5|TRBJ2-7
TGCGCCAGCAGTTACTCACCCCAGGGGTACGAGCAGTACTTC
CASSYSPQGYEQYF
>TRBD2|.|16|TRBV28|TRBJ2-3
TGTGCCAGCAGCCGGAGTCGGCGGGAGGACACAGATACGCAGTATTTT
CASSRSRREDTDTQYF
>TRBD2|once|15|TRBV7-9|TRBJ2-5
TGTGCCAGCAGCTTAGGTGCGGGAGGGCCAGAGACCCAGTACTTC
CASSLGAGGPETQYF
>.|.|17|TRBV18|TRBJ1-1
TGTGCCAGCTCACCACCGGCCGGGACTCGATTGAACACTGAAGCTTTCTTT
CASSPPAGTRLNTEAFF
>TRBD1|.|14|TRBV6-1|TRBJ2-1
TGTGCCAGCACCCCAGGGGGCGCCTACAATGAGCAGTTCTTC
CASTPGGAYNEQFF
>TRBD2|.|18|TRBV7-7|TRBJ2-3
TGTGCTAGCAGCTTAAGCCACGGACTAGCGGGAGGCCTAGATACGCAGTATTTT
CASSLSHGLAGGLDTQYF
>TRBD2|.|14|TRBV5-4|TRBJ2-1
TGTGCCAGCAGCCGGTTAGCGGGATACAATGAGCAGTTCTTC
CASSRLAGYNEQFF
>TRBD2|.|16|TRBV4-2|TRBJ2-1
TGTGCCAGCAGCCAAGGGACTAGCGGGGCATACAATGAGCAGTTCTTC
CASSQGTSGAYNEQFF
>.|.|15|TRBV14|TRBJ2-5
TGTGCCAGCAGCCAAGAAGGACTGACAAGAGAGGCCCAGTACTTC
CASSQEGLTREAQYF
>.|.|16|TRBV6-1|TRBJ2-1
TGTGCCAGCAGTGTAACTACGGGGAGCTCTAGGAATGAGCAGTTCTTC
CASSVTTGSSRNEQFF